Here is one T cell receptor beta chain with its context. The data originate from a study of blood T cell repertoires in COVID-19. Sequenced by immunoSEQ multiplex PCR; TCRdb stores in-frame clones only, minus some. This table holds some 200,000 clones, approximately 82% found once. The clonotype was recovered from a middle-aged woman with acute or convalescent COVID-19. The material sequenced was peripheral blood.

This CDR3 is CASSAGWTSGSYNEQFF. The DNA of the CDR3 is TGTGCCAGCAGCGCCGGGTGGACTAGCGGCTCCTACAATGAGCAGTTCTTC. V usage is TRBV6-4 and J usage is TRBJ2-1, with TRBD2 identical over 10 bases. Germline V gives CDR1 MRHNA, CDR2 SNTAGT. The J segment lost 0 bases and the V segment lost 6 bases, leaving 8 bases of the junction unmatched. CDR3 length: 17 residues.